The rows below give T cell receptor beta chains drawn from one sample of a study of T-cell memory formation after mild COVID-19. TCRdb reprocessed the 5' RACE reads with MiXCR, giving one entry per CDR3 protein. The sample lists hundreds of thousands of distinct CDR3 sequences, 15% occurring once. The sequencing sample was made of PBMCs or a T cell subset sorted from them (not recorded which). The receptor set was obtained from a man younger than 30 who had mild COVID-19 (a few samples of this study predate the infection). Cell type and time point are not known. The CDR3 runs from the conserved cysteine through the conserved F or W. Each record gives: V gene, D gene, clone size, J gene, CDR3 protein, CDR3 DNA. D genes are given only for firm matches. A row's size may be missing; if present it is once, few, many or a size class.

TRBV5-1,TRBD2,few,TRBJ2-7,CASSLLGQPSGVNYEQYF,TGCGCCAGCAGCTTGTTGGGCCAGCCTAGCGGGGTTAACTACGAGCAGTACTTC
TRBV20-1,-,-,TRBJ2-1,CSARDWTPLSNEQFF,TGCAGTGCTAGAGATTGGACTCCCCTAAGCAATGAGCAGTTCTTC
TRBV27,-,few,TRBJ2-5,CASSYNPVGETQYF,TGTGCCAGCAGTTACAACCCAGTAGGGGAGACCCAGTACTTC
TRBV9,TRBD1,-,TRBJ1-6,CASSALAGGTPLHF,TGTGCCAGCAGCGCCCTGGCAGGGGGCACACCCCTCCACTTT
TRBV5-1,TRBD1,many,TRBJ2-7,CASSLGDSPYEQYF,TGCGCCAGCAGCTTGGGGGACAGCCCCTACGAGCAGTACTTC
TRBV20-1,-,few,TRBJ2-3,CSALQRDTQYF,TGCAGTGCTCTTCAGCGGGATACGCAGTATTTT
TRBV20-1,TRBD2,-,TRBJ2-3,CSARERGAPDTQYF,TGCAGTGCTAGAGAGCGGGGGGCCCCGGATACGCAGTATTTT
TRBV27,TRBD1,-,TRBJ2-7,CASSRWGTVSYEQYF,TGTGCCAGCAGTAGATGGGGGACAGTATCCTACGAGCAGTACTTC
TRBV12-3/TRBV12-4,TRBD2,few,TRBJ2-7,CASRSGTTSSYEQYF,TGTGCCAGCAGGTCCGGGACTACGAGCTCCTACGAGCAGTACTTC
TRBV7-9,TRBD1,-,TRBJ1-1,CASSQDRDGTEAFF,TGTGCCAGCAGCCAAGACAGGGATGGCACTGAAGCTTTCTTT
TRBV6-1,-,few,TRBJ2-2,CASSEVRGGELFF,TGTGCCAGCAGTGAAGTCCGGGGCGGGGAGCTGTTTTTT
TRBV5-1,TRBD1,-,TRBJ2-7,CASSSGQVSGYEQYF,TGCGCCAGCAGCTCCGGACAGGTCTCGGGGTACGAGCAGTACTTC
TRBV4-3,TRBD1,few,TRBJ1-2,CASSQAATGTGLGYTF,TGCGCCAGCAGCCAAGCTGCGACCGGGACAGGTCTAGGCTACACCTTC
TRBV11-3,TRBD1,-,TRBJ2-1,CASSVGQVNEQFF,TGTGCCAGCAGCGTGGGACAGGTAAACGAGCAGTTCTTC
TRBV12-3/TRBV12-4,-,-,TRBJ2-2,CASSFGTPPGELFF,TGTGCCAGCAGCTTCGGGACCCCGCCCGGGGAGCTGTTTTTT
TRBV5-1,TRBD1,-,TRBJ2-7,CASSLEDRGNEQYF,TGCGCCAGCAGCTTGGAAGACAGGGGTAACGAGCAGTACTTC
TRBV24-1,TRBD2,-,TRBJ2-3,CATQAGAGADTQYF,TGTGCCACCCAAGCGGGGGCCGGTGCAGATACGCAGTATTTT
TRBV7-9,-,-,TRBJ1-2,CASSSNTNYGYTF,TGTGCCAGCAGCTCGAACACCAACTATGGCTACACCTTC
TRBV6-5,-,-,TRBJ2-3,CASSYSGGHDTQYF,TGTGCCAGCAGTTACTCCGGGGGACACGATACGCAGTATTTT
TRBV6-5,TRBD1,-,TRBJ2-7,CASSYPRTGTGGYEQYF,TGTGCCAGCAGTTACCCACGAACCGGGACAGGGGGTTACGAGCAGTACTTC
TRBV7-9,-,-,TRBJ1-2,CASSLGLLGANYGYTF,TGTGCCAGCAGCTTAGGATTACTGGGGGCGAACTATGGCTACACCTTC
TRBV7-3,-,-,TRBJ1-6,CASSLTADNNSPLHF,TGTGCCAGCAGCTTAACCGCGGATAATAATTCACCCCTCCACTTT